The clone carrying this TCR beta chain occurred many times. Its specificity is unknown. V was pared by 8 bases and J by 5 bases, with 12 bases of the junction left unmatched. CDR1 SGHVS and CDR2 FQNEAQ come from the germline V gene. The CDR3 has 14 amino acids. This specimen comes from a study of T cell repertoires in cytomegalovirus infection. Each CDR3 protein is one row after TCRdb ran MiXCR on the reads. The data hold hundreds of thousands of distinct CDR3 sequences, with about a third observed a single time. This receptor was taken from a human donor in good health (CMV status not recorded). Some clones in this sample may be carry-over from other donors' samples. The chain employs TRBV7-8 and TRBJ2-7; 7 bases agree with TRBD1. The material was cultured CD8+ T cells from PBMCs, obtained from culture after CMV antigen stimulation. The CDR3 spells CASAPKGARDEQYV. The CDR3 nucleotides are TGTGCCAGCGCGCCCAAGGGGGCTAGGGACGAGCAGTACGTC.